This T cell receptor beta chain was profiled in a study of glioma-infiltrating T cells. Study-level points and caveats: Tissue-blood divergence was below expectation in non-neoplastic patients, above in gliomas.

TCR alpha and beta CDR3 regions were amplified from RNA using iRepertoire nested multiplex PCR. One-step reverse transcription and amplification started from about 100-400 ng of tissue mRNA or PBMC total RNA. TCRdb independently ran MiXCR on the multiplex PCR reads; one entry per CDR3 protein. The table shows under 200,000 distinct CDR3 sequences, with roughly 45% occurring only once. About this clonotype: The antigen is unknown.

There are 14 residues in the CDR3. V trimming: 9 bases; J trimming: 2 bases; junction bases outside the gene matches: 9. CDR1 and CDR2 from the germline V gene are SGHTS and YDEGEE. The chain recombines TRBV5-8 with TRBJ2-3; TRBD2 matches at 7 bases. Sequencing was performed on glioma tissue, nonneoplastic brain tissue, or PBMCs (not recorded which). The sequence came from a human donor with low-grade glioma or glioblastoma, undergoing nonglioma brain surgery, or in good health (not recorded which). The CDR3 sequence: CATPREEDTDTQYF. CDR3 sequence (DNA): TGTGCCACCCCCCGGGAGGAGGACACAGATACGCAGTATTTT.